This T cell receptor (beta chain) was profiled in a study of glioma-infiltrating T cells. General study findings and limits: Above-expected tissue-blood divergence occurred in all gliomas, most in low-grade ones. CDR3 overlap between tissue and blood was very small.

By frequency in the sample, this clonotype is medium-sized. Its antigen is undetermined. Amplification of TCR alpha and beta CDR3 regions from RNA used iRepertoire nested multiplex PCR. From the multiplex PCR reads, TCRdb called clonotypes with MiXCR, one entry per CDR3 protein. The sample lists approximately 4,400 distinct CDR3 sequences; around a quarter were seen once. This receptor was identified in a human donor with low-grade glioma or glioblastoma, undergoing nonglioma brain surgery, or in good health (not recorded which). The specimen was glioma tissue, nonneoplastic brain tissue, or PBMCs (not recorded which).

CDR3 DNA sequence: TGCAGTGCTAGTCAGGGGGCCGACGAGCAGTACTTC. Its translation is CSASQGADEQYF. V usage is TRBV20-1 and J usage is TRBJ2-7, with 8 positions matching TRBD1. Germline trimming cut 3 bases from V and 5 bases from J; bases unmatched to any gene: 3. This CDR3 region has 12 residues. CDR1 is DFQATT and CDR2 is SNEGSKA in the germline V gene (reference sequence).